Shown below are 18 T cell receptor beta chains from a single sample sequenced in a study of blood T cell repertoires in COVID-19. Assay: immunoSEQ multiplex PCR; the TCRdb copy retains only in-frame clones and omits some. This sample has over 100,000 clones, with 80% found just once. Source material: peripheral blood. The receptor set was obtained from a man in his sixties with active or convalescent COVID-19.

The chain combines TRBV10-3 with TRBJ1-3; the D gene is possibly TRBD1 (5 bases). With 3 bases removed from V and 8 bases from J, the gap between germline ends came to 20 bases. The germline gives CDR1 ENHRY, CDR2 SYGVKD. CDR3 length: 16 amino acids. CDR3 DNA sequence: TGTGCCATCAGTGAATTGGGAACGGGGGTTACTGACACCATATATTTT. It codes for CAISELGTGVTDTIYF.

This clone was counted many times. The chain links TRBV7-9 to TRBJ2-2; D is unclear. The CDR3 is made up of 13 amino acids. Trimming shortened V by 4 bases and J by 4 bases, and 7 bases separated the two germline ends. CDR1 SEHNR and CDR2 FQNEAQ come from the germline V gene (reference sequence). CDR3 in DNA: TGTGCCAGCAGCTCCGGGTCCACCGGGGAGCTGTTTTTT. As protein: CASSSGSTGELFF.

This clone was counted only a few times. The chain combines TRBV29-1 with TRBJ1-1; the D gene is possibly TRBD1 (6 bases). Trimming shortened V by 4 bases and J by 4 bases, and 19 bases separated the two germline ends. The germline V gene has CDR1 SQVTM and CDR2 ANQGSEA. CDR3 size: 15 residues. CDR3 loop: CSVVAGGLGGTEAFF. The CDR3 nucleotides read TGCAGCGTTGTAGCGGGGGGCCTTGGGGGCACTGAAGCTTTCTTT.

This chain connects TRBV6-5 to TRBJ1-4; 8 bases are shared with TRBD1. After removal of 7 bases from V and 8 bases from J, the junction contained 12 bases not matched to a gene. The CDR3 is 15 residues long. Germline V gene lookup returns CDR1 MNHEY and CDR2 SVGAGI. In nucleotides, the CDR3 is TGTGCCAGCACCGAACGGGGCAGGGGGCGGGAAAAACTGTTTTTT. Translated, it gives CASTERGRGREKLFF.

Only a few counts were recorded for this clone. The chain joins TRBV7-2 to TRBJ1-2; 7 bases align to TRBD1. The junction had 4 bases not matched to a gene; V was cut back by 6 bases and J by 6 bases. This CDR3 spans 12 amino acids. From germline, CDR1 is SGHTA and CDR2 FQGNSA. CDR3 protein: CASRLRGDGYTF. Here the CDR3 DNA reads TGTGCCAGCAGACTCAGGGGGGATGGCTACACCTTC.

This chain links TRBV7-9 with TRBJ2-2; the match to TRBD2 covers 11 bases. The CDR3 covers 16 residues. The V segment lost 5 bases and the J segment 6 bases; nucleotides outside the gene matches: 8. CDR1 and CDR2 from the germline V gene are SEHNR and FQNEAQ (reference sequence). This CDR3 is CASSTSSGRSAGELFF. CDR3 DNA sequence: TGTGCCAGCAGCACCTCTAGCGGGAGGTCGGCCGGGGAGCTGTTTTTT.

This clone came up a few times. The chain links TRBV27 to TRBJ1-6; D might be TRBD1 (5 bases). Deletions cut 7 bases from V and 10 bases from J, with 20 bases between. The CDR3 runs to 15 residues. Germline CDR1 MNHEY, CDR2 SMNVEV (reference sequence). The DNA of the CDR3 is TGTGCCAGCATGGGGGGGTACGGATTTGTGTCACCCCTCCACTTT. Protein product: CASMGGYGFVSPLHF.

This clone was recorded a few times. The chain recombines TRBV5-1 with TRBJ2-7; 7 bases align to TRBD2. The CDR3 covers 14 residues. The V segment lost 0 bases and the J segment 4 bases; nucleotides outside the gene matches: 4. Per the germline V gene, CDR1 is SGHRS and CDR2 is YFSETQ. CDR3 sequence: CASSLDLGGYEQYF. CDR3 DNA sequence: TGCGCCAGCAGCTTGGATCTGGGGGGGTACGAGCAGTACTTC.

The gene calls are TRBV7-9 and TRBJ2-6, with TRBD1 matching over 9 bases. In germline, CDR1 is SEHNR, CDR2 FQNEAQ (reference sequence). This CDR3 is 19 amino acids long. Unmatched junction bases numbered 8, after V lost 2 bases and J lost 0 bases. For the CDR3, the DNA is TGTGCCAGCAGCTTAATGTTGGGACAGGGTTACTCTGGGGCCAACGTCCTGACTTTC. It is translated as CASSLMLGQGYSGANVLTF.

The CDR3 is CASGVDTGELFF. CDR3 DNA: TGTGCCAGTGGAGTTGACACCGGGGAGCTGTTTTTT. V gene TRBV5-4 combines with J gene TRBJ2-2; D remains ambiguous. The CDR3 covers 12 residues. Germline V lookup: CDR1 SGHNT, CDR2 YYREEE (reference sequence). V shed 8 bases and J shed 3 bases, with 8 bases lying between them. Full variable domain (rest looked up from reference TRBV5-4 and TRBJ2-2): ETGVTQSPTHLIKTRGQQVTLRCSSQSGHNTVSWYQQALGQGPQFIFQYYREEENGRGNFPPRFSGLQFPNYSSELNVNALELDDSALYLCASGVDTGELFFGEGSRLTVL.

This clone was detected once. The chain joins TRBV11-3 to TRBJ2-6, with 7 bases aligning to TRBD1. The CDR3 sequence is 16 residues long. In germline, CDR1 is SGHNT, CDR2 YENEEA. After removal of 4 bases from V and 1 base from J, the junction contained 4 bases not matched to a gene. DNA of the CDR3: TGTGCCAGCAGCTCCGGGACAGCATCTGGGGCCAACGTCCTGACTTTC. It specifies CASSSGTASGANVLTF.

In DNA, the CDR3 is TGTGCCAGTAGTATTGGCGGCGGTGGGTCAACTAATGAAAAACTGTTTTTT. It encodes CASSIGGGGSTNEKLFF. The chain combines TRBV19 with TRBJ1-4, with D unresolved. The germline CDR1 and CDR2 sequences are LNHDA and SQIVND (reference sequence). The CDR3 length is 17 residues. Between the trimmed V and J ends, which lost 3 bases and 0 bases, there was a span of 14 bases. Filled out from reference TRBV19 and TRBJ1-4, the complete variable domain reads DGGITQSPKYLFRKEGQNVTLSCEQNLNHDAMYWYRQDPGQGLRLIYYSQIVNDFQKGDIAEGYSVSREKKESFPLTVTSAQKNPTAFYLCASSIGGGGSTNEKLFFGSGTQLSVL.

The chain recombines TRBV12-5 with TRBJ2-5; TRBD1 aligns across 9 bases. Germline V gives CDR1 LGHNT, CDR2 FRNRAP. Trimming removed 6 bases from V and 4 bases from J; junction bases left unmatched: 9. The CDR3 covers 15 residues. The CDR3 region is CASGASTGGLETQYF. As DNA, the CDR3 is TGTGCTAGTGGCGCCTCCACAGGGGGCCTAGAGACCCAGTACTTC.

This chain joins TRBV7-9 and TRBJ1-1, with 7 bases fitting TRBD1. The CDR3 is 13 amino acids. V lost 3 bases and J lost 3; bases outside the gene matches: 1. Germline loops: CDR1 SEHNR, CDR2 FQNEAQ (reference sequence). The CDR3, as DNA: TGTGCCAGCAGCTTCGGACAGGACACTGAAGCTTTCTTT. It yields the protein CASSFGQDTEAFF. Variable domain in full (rest from reference TRBV7-9 and TRBJ1-1): DTGVSQNPRHKITKRGQNVTFRCDPISEHNRLYWYRQTLGQGPEFLTYFQNEAQLEKSRLLSDRFSAERPKGSFSTLEIQRTEQGDSAMYLCASSFGQDTEAFFGQGTRLTVV.

The chain joins TRBV19 to TRBJ2-6, with 8 positions matching TRBD1. The V segment lost 5 bases and the J segment 6 bases; nucleotides outside the gene matches: 9. The germline V gene encodes CDR1 LNHDA and CDR2 SQIVND (reference sequence). The CDR3 is 16 amino acids. CDR3 DNA sequence: TGTGCCAGTAGTTCTCAGGGGGCAGCTAAGGCCAACGTCCTGACTTTC. Amino acids: CASSSQGAAKANVLTF. Supplemented by reference TRBV19 and TRBJ2-6, the full variable domain reads DGGITQSPKYLFRKEGQNVTLSCEQNLNHDAMYWYRQDPGQGLRLIYYSQIVNDFQKGDIAEGYSVSREKKESFPLTVTSAQKNPTAFYLCASSSQGAAKANVLTFGAGSRLTVL.

This clone was found once. This chain's CDR3 is CVTREGSTDTQYF. CDR3 bases: TGCGTAACGCGGGAGGGGAGCACAGATACGCAGTATTTT. The rearrangement joins TRBV5-1 to TRBJ2-3; TRBD2 agrees at 9 bases. Germline V lookup: CDR1 SGHRS, CDR2 YFSETQ. The CDR3 has 13 residues. Looking up the rest from reference TRBV5-1 and TRBJ2-3 gives the full variable domain: KAGVTQTPRYLIKTRGQQVTLSCSPISGHRSVSWYQQTPGQGLQFLFEYFSETQRNKGNFPGRFSGRQFSNSRSEMNVSTLELGDSALYLCVTREGSTDTQYFGPGTRLTVL.

This clone has a handful of counts. DNA for the CDR3: TGTGCCAGCAGTTGGACAGGGAGAGATACGCAGTATTTT. Amino acids: CASSWTGRDTQYF. The J gene is TRBJ2-3, the V gene TRBV12-3 or TRBV12-4; the match to TRBD1 covers 8 bases. The V gene end was trimmed by 4 bases and the J gene end by 5 bases; junction bases not matched to a gene: 2. This CDR3 region has 13 residues.

This clone was seen a handful of times. V is TRBV10-3 and J is TRBJ1-2, with no clear D. This CDR3 spans 13 amino acids. V was shortened by 2 bases and J by 6 bases, with 10 bases between the two germline ends. The V gene's germline CDR1 is ENHRY and CDR2 SYGVKD. The CDR3 sequence: CAISEQRSDGYTF. As DNA, the CDR3 is TGTGCCATCAGTGAGCAACGGTCGGATGGCTACACCTTC.